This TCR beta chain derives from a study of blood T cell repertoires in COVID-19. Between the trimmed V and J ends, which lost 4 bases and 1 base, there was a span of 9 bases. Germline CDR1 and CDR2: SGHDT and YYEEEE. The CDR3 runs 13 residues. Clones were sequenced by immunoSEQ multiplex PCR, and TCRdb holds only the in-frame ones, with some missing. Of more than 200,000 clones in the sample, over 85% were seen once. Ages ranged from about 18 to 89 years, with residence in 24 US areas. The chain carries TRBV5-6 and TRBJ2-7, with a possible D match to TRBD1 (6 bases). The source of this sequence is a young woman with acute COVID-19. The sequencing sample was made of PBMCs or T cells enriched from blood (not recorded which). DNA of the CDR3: TGTGCCAGCAGCACGACAGGATCCTACGAGCAGTACTTC. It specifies CASSTTGSYEQYF.